This TCR beta chain was sequenced in a study of shared clonotypes between healthy human individuals. On the study more broadly: Each donor had three CD4 naive, three CD4 memory, two CD8 naive and one CD8 memory plate.

This table comes from immunoSEQ multiplex PCR, and its TCRdb copy is limited to in-frame clones, with some not included. The sample holds around 2.5 million clones, 80% to 95% seen once. Germline V gene data show CDR1 as SEHNR and CDR2 as FQNEAQ (reference sequence). Losses at the gene ends were 5 bases for V and 2 bases for J; bases not matched to a gene: 12. The CDR3 has 18 amino acids. Sequencing was carried out using naive CD4+ T cells from PBMCs. As to subset: CD45RA+ positively selected. This TCR came from a young man in good health. Some clones in this sample may be carry-over from other donors' samples. V usage is TRBV7-9 and J usage is TRBJ2-5, with 12 nucleotides matching TRBD1. The CDR3 DNA sequence: TGTGCCAGCAGCCGGAGGAGGGGACAGGGGGCTTCGCAAGAGACCCAGTACTTC. The encoded protein is CASSRRRGQGASQETQYF.